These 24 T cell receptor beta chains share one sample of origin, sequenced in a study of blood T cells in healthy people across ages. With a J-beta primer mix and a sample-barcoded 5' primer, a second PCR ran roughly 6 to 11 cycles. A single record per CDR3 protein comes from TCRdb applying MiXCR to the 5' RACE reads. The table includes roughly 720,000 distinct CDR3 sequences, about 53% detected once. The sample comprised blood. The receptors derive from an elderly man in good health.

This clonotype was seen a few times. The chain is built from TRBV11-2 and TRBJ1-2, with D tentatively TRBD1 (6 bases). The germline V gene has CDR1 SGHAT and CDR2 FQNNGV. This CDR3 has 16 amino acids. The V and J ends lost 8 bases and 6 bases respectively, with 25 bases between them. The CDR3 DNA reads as TGTGCCAGCCGAGCTATTAGAACAGGGAACGTACATGGCTACACCTTC. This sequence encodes CASRAIRTGNVHGYTF.

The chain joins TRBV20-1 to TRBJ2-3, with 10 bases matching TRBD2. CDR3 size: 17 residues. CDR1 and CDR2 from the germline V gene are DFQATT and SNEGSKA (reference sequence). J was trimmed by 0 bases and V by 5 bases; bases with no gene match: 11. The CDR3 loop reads CSAGRGGTSASTDTQYF. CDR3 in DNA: TGCAGTGCTGGGAGGGGTGGGACTAGCGCTAGCACAGATACGCAGTATTTT.

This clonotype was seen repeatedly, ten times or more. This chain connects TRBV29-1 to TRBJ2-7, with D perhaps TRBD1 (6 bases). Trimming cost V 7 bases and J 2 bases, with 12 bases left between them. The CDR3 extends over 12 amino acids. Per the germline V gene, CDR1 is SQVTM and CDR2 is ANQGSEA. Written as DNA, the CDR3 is TGCAGCGGGGGGCTAGGAACCTACGAGCAGTACTTC. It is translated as CSGGLGTYEQYF.

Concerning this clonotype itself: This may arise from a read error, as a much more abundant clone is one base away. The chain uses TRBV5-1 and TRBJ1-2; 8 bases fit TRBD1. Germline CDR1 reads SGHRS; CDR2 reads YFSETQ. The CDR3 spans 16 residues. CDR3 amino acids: CVSSLGGQGEGHGYTF. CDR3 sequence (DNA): TGCGTCAGCAGCTTGGGAGGACAGGGCGAGGGGCATGGCTACACCTTC.

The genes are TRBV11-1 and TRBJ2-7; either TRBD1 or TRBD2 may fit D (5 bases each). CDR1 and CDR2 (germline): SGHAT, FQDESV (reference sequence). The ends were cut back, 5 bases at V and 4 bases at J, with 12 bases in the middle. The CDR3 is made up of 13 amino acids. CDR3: CASSPVGVYEQYF. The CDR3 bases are TGTGCCAGCAGCCCCGTGGGGGTTTACGAGCAGTACTTC. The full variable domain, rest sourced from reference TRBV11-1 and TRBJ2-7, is EAEVAQSPRYKITEKSQAVAFWCDPISGHATLYWYRQILGQGPELLVQFQDESVVDDSQLPKDRFSAERLKGVDSTLKIQPAELGDSAMYLCASSPVGVYEQYFGPGTRLTVT.

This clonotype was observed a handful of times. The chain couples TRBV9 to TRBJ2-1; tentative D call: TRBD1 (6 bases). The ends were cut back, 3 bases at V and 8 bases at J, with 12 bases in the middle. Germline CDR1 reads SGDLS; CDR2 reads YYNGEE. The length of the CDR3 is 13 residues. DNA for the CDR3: TGTGCCAGCAGCGGAACAGGGTTCTATGAGCAGTTCTTC. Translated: CASSGTGFYEQFF.

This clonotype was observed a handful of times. The CDR3 nucleotides are TGTGCCAGCAGTTTCTCCAGGGGCGCAGATACGCAGTATTTT. Residues: CASSFSRGADTQYF. The rearrangement joins TRBV28 to TRBJ2-3; the D gene is possibly TRBD1 (6 bases). V was cut by 3 bases and J by 4 bases, with 11 bases left in between. CDR3 size: 14 residues. The germline V gene encodes CDR1 MDHEN and CDR2 SYDVKM.

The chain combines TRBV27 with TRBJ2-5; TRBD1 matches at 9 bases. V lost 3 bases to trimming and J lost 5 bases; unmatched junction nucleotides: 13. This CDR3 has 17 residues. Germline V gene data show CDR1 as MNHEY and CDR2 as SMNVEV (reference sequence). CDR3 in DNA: TGTGCCAGCAGTTTCGGGCCCCCGACAGGGGGTTTGGAGACCCAGTACTTC. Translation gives CASSFGPPTGGLETQYF.

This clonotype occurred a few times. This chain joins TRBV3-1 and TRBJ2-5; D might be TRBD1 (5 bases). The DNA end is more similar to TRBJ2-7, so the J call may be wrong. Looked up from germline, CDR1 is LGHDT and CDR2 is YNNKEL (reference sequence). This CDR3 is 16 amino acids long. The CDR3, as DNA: TGTGCCAGCAGCCAAGGCGTACCAGGGTCCGGCTACGAGCAGTACTTC. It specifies CASSQGVPGSGYEQYF.

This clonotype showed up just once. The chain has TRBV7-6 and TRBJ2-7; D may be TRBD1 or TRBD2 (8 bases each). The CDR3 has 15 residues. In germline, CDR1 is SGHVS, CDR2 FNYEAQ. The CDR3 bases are TGTGCTAGCGGGACAGGACTCCCACTCTCCTACGAGCAGTACTTC. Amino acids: CASGTGLPLSYEQYF.

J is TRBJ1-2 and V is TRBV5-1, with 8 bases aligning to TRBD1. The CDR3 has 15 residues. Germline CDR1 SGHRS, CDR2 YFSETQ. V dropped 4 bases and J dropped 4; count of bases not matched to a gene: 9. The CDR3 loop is CASSPGTGTVYGYTF. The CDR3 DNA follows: TGCGCCAGCAGCCCGGGGACAGGCACTGTCTATGGCTACACCTTC.

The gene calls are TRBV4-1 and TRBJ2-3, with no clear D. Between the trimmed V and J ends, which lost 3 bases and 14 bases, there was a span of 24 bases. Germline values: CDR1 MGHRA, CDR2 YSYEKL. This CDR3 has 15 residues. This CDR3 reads CASSHPLRTHRYAYF. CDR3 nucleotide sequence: TGCGCCAGCAGCCACCCACTCCGGACCCACAGATACGCGTATTTT.

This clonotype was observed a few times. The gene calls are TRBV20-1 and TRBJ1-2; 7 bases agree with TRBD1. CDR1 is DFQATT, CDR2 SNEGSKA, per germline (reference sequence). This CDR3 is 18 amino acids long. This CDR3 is CSGIKRGTVETFDRGYTF. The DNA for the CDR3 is TGCAGCGGGATTAAACGCGGGACAGTAGAAACCTTCGATCGTGGCTACACCTTC.

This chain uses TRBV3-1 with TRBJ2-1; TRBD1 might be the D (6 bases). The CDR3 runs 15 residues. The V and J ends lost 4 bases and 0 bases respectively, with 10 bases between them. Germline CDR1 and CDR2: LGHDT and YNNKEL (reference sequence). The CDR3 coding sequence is TGTGCCAGCAGCCTAGACAGGAACTCCTACAATGAGCAGTTCTTC. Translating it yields CASSLDRNSYNEQFF.

The CDR3 loop reads CASSPPGRGTGELFF. The CDR3, as DNA: TGTGCCAGCAGCCCGCCTGGTAGGGGCACCGGGGAGCTGTTTTTT. The chain has TRBV27 and TRBJ2-2; D might be TRBD1 (5 bases). Deletions cut 6 bases from V and 4 bases from J, with 15 bases between. The CDR3 totals 15 residues. The germline gives CDR1 MNHEY, CDR2 SMNVEV (reference sequence).

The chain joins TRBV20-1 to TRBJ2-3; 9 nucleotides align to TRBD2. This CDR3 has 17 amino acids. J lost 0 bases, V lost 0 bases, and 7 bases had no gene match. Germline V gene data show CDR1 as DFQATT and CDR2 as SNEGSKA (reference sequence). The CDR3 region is CSARDPWREGSTDTQYF. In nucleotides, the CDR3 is TGCAGTGCTAGAGACCCTTGGCGGGAGGGGAGCACAGATACGCAGTATTTT.

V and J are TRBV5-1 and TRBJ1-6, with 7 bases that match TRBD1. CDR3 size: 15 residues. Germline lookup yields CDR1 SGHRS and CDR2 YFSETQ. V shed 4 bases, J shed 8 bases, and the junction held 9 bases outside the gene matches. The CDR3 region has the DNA TGCGCCAGCAGCGAACGGACAGGCGGAGATTCACCCCTCCACTTT. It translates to CASSERTGGDSPLHF.

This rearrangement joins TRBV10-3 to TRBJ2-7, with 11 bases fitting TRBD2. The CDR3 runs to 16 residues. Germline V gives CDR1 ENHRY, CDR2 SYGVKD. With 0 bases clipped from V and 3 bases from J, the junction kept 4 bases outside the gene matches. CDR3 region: CAISESALAGGYEQYF. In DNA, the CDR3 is TGTGCCATCAGTGAGTCGGCGCTAGCGGGAGGCTACGAGCAGTACTTC.

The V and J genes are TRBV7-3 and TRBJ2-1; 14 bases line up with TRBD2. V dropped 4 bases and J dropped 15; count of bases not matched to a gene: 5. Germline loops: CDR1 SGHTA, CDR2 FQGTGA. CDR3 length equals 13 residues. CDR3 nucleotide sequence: TGTGCCAGCAGCTCGGGACTAGCGGGAGTGCTGTTCTTC. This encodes CASSSGLAGVLFF.

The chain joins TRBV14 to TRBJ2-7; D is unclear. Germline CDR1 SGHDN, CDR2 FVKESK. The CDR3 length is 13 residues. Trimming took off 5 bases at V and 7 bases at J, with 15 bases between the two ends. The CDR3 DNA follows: TGTGCCAGCAGCACAGTCCCTACCACTGAGCAGTACTTC. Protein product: CASSTVPTTEQYF.

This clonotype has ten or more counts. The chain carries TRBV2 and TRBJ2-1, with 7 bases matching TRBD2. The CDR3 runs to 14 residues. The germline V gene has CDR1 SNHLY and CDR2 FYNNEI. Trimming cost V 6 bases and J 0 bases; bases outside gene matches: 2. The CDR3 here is CASSGGSSYNEQFF. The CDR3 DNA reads TGTGCCAGCAGCGGGGGGAGCTCCTACAATGAGCAGTTCTTC.

This CDR3 is CASQGGDEKLFF. CDR3 coding DNA: TGTGCCAGCCAGGGGGGGGACGAAAAACTGTTTTTT. The chain combines TRBV6-5 with TRBJ1-4, with 7 bases aligning to TRBD1. Germline V CDR1 and CDR2: MNHEY, SVGAGI. J was trimmed by 8 bases and V by 8 bases; bases with no gene match: 5. This CDR3 comprises 12 residues.

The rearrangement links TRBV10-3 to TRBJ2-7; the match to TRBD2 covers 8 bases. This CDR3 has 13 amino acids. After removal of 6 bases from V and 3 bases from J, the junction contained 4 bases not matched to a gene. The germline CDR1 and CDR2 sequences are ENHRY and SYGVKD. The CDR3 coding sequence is TGTGCCATCAGGGTAGCGGGGAGCTACGAGCAGTACTTC. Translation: CAIRVAGSYEQYF.

The CDR3 spells CASSQDLAGYAYF. In DNA form, the CDR3 reads TGTGCCAGCAGCCAAGATCTAGCTGGATACGCGTATTTT. The rearrangement uses TRBV14 and TRBJ2-3; a weak D match, TRBD2 (5 bases). The CDR3 is made up of 13 amino acids. The ends were cut back, 0 bases at V and 14 bases at J, with 15 bases in the middle. CDR1 is SGHDN and CDR2 is FVKESK in the germline V gene.